A selection of T cell receptor beta chains follows, all from one sample in a study of T-cell memory formation after mild COVID-19. Each CDR3 protein gets one entry after TCRdb re-called the 5' RACE reads with MiXCR. The data show 500,000 to 550,000 distinct CDR3 sequences, around 21% seen once. The sample comprised PBMCs or a T cell subset sorted from them (not recorded which). These receptors were obtained from an adult woman who had mild COVID-19 (a few samples of this study predate the infection). Cell type and time point are not known. Each CDR3 is given with its conserved first and last residue. A D gene is named only where the DNA matches it firmly. Size tells how often a clone was seen (once, few, many) or the class of an expanded clone, and some rows leave it out.

j_gene,d_gene,abundance,v_gene,CDR3nt,CDR3aa
TRBJ2-5,TRBD1,-,TRBV20-1,TGCAGTGCCAGGACAGGGGGAGGAGAGACCCAGTACTTC,CSARTGGGETQYF
TRBJ2-1,-,few,TRBV4-1,TGCGCCAGCAGCCAAGATGGGACCTCTCCCCCGTTCTTC,CASSQDGTSPPFF
TRBJ1-5,-,-,TRBV7-2,TGTGCCAGCAGCTCTCGGGGTGGCAGCAATCAGCCCCAGCATTTT,CASSSRGGSNQPQHF
TRBJ1-4,-,-,TRBV3-1,TGTGCCAGCAGCCATAGGACGGACGAAAAACTGTTTTTT,CASSHRTDEKLFF
TRBJ1-1,-,-,TRBV27,TGTGCCAGCAGATCCCCGGCGGGCAGGGAGACTGAAGCTTTCTTT,CASRSPAGRETEAFF
TRBJ1-2,-,-,TRBV5-1,TGCGCCAGCAGCTTGCTGGGGCAGGGAAGCTATGGCTACACCTTC,CASSLLGQGSYGYTF
TRBJ2-3,-,-,TRBV7-2,TGTGCCAGCAGCTTAGCGGGGCCAGCGCCAGATACGCAGTATTTT,CASSLAGPAPDTQYF
TRBJ2-3,TRBD2,-,TRBV20-1,TGCAGTGCATCTAGCGGGGGGGCCTCGACAGATACGCAGTATTTT,CSASSGGASTDTQYF
TRBJ2-5,TRBD2,-,TRBV2,TGTGCCAGTGGACTAGCGGGGACAATCTATGAGACCCAGTACTTC,CASGLAGTIYETQYF
TRBJ2-1,-,few,TRBV5-1,TGCGCCAGCAGCTTATACCGGGATGAGCAGTTCTTC,CASSLYRDEQFF
TRBJ2-3,-,once,TRBV18,TGTGCCAGCTCACCACCAGAGGGGGTAACAGATACGCAGTATTTT,CASSPPEGVTDTQYF
TRBJ2-5,-,-,TRBV12-3/TRBV12-4,TGTGCCAGCAGGTTAGGGGGGCGAGGAGAGACCCAGTACTTC,CASRLGGRGETQYF
TRBJ1-5,-,-,TRBV12-3/TRBV12-4,TGTGCCAGCAGTTCCGTAGGGGAGGATCAGCCCCAGCATTTT,CASSSVGEDQPQHF
TRBJ2-7,-,-,TRBV12-3/TRBV12-4,TGTGCCAGCAGACGTGGGACGGGCTTTTCCTACGAGCAGTACTTC,CASRRGTGFSYEQYF
TRBJ2-6,-,few,TRBV5-5,TGTGCCAGCAGCTTGGCGTGGTCGGGTGGGGCCAACGTCCTGACTTTC,CASSLAWSGGANVLTF
TRBJ2-3,-,-,TRBV19,TGTGCCAGTAGGGTCTTTGGGGGGAGCACAGATACGCAGTATTTT,CASRVFGGSTDTQYF
TRBJ1-2,-,-,TRBV25-1,TGTGCCAGCAGTGAATGGGGCACAGGGTTAAACGGCTACACCTTC,CASSEWGTGLNGYTF
TRBJ2-1,-,few,TRBV7-9,TGTGCCAGCAGCTTAGTCCGGTGGTCCTACAATGAGCAGTTCTTC,CASSLVRWSYNEQFF